This T cell receptor beta chain derives from a study of T cell repertoires in cytomegalovirus infection. TCRdb recomputed calls from the reads with MiXCR, one row per CDR3 protein. Among about 320,000 distinct CDR3 sequences listed, around a tenth were seen once. Per germline, CDR1 MNHEY and CDR2 SVGEGT. The length of the CDR3 is 15 residues. The junction had 7 bases not matched to a gene; V was cut back by 7 bases and J by 3 bases. The sample comprised PBMCs. The rearrangement uses TRBV6-2 or TRBV6-3 and TRBJ2-1, with TRBD2 matching over 9 bases. This clonotype was obtained from a human donor in good health (CMV status not recorded). Some clones in this sample may be carry-over from other donors' samples. CDR3 sequence (DNA): TGTGCCAGCAAGAGTAGCGGGAGCCGCTACAATGAGCAGTTCTTC. Translation gives CASKSSGSRYNEQFF.